This TCR beta chain was sequenced for a study of blood T cells in healthy people across ages. Study context: When template switching was applied, about one barcoded beta molecule was captured per two T cells.

Donation came from healthy Caucasian individuals in Russia who were aged roughly 6 to 95. V shed 4 bases and J shed 2 bases, with 12 bases lying between them. The CDR3 consists of 14 residues. Germline V gene data show CDR1 as SGHRS and CDR2 as YFSETQ. PCR was performed a second time for about 7 to 12 cycles using a sample-barcoded 5' primer and a J-beta primer mix. TCRdb re-called the 5' RACE reads with MiXCR, one entry per CDR3 protein. In the table there are hundreds of thousands of distinct CDR3 sequences, under 55% of which are singletons. This clonotype was observed a handful of times. The chain carries TRBV5-1 and TRBJ2-5; D is undetermined. The source of this sequence is a man in his 60s in good health. Sequences were obtained from blood. CDR3 DNA: TGCGCCAGCAGCAGGTTGTTACAGCAAGAGACCCAGTACTTC. This translates into CASSRLLQQETQYF.